The rows below give T cell receptor beta chains drawn from one sample of a study of T cell repertoires in cytomegalovirus infection. No antigen is known for these receptors. TCRdb reprocessed the reads via MiXCR and lists one record per CDR3 protein. The table lists hundreds of thousands of distinct CDR3 sequences, about two fifths of them singletons. The sample consisted of cultured PBMCs, taken from culture after CMV antigen stimulation. These receptors were obtained from a human donor in good health (CMV status not recorded). Some clones in this sample may be carry-over from other donors' samples. Each CDR3 is given with its conserved first and last residue. The order of the fields is V gene, clone size, D gene, J gene, CDR3 protein, CDR3 DNA. D genes are given only for firm matches. Only some rows state a clone size, as once, few, many or a class for expanded clones.

V gene: TRBV6-1
clone size: -
D gene: TRBD2
J gene: TRBJ2-3
CDR3 protein: CASSELLAGEPDTQYF
CDR3 DNA: TGTGCCAGCAGTGAATTACTAGCGGGAGAGCCAGATACGCAGTATTTT

V gene: TRBV6-1
clone size: -
D gene: -
J gene: TRBJ2-1
CDR3 protein: CASSELGTYNEQFF
CDR3 DNA: TGTGCCAGCAGTGAATTAGGGACATACAATGAGCAGTTCTTC

V gene: TRBV15
clone size: -
D gene: TRBD2
J gene: TRBJ2-4
CDR3 protein: CATSRDGEGIQYF
CDR3 DNA: TGTGCCACCAGCAGAGACGGGGAGGGAATTCAGTACTTC

V gene: TRBV19
clone size: -
D gene: -
J gene: TRBJ1-5
CDR3 protein: CASSMSLLPQHF
CDR3 DNA: TGTGCCAGTAGTATGTCTCTCTTGCCCCAGCATTTT

V gene: TRBV2
clone size: few
D gene: TRBD1
J gene: TRBJ1-2
CDR3 protein: CASSAGTGRGYTF
CDR3 DNA: TGTGCCAGCAGTGCCGGGACAGGAAGAGGCTACACCTTC

V gene: TRBV10-2
clone size: -
D gene: TRBD1
J gene: TRBJ1-6
CDR3 protein: CASSPDRGGSPLHF
CDR3 DNA: TGCGCCAGCAGCCCGGACAGGGGAGGTTCACCCCTCCACTTT

V gene: TRBV24-1
clone size: once
D gene: -
J gene: TRBJ1-6
CDR3 protein: CATSDRPPGRDNSPLHF
CDR3 DNA: TGTGCCACCAGTGATCGCCCACCGGGCCGCGATAATTCACCCCTCCACTTT

V gene: TRBV4-2
clone size: -
D gene: TRBD1
J gene: TRBJ1-5
CDR3 protein: CASSLASGQGVLGGQPQHF
CDR3 DNA: TGTGCCAGCAGCCTCGCGTCGGGACAGGGGGTGTTAGGAGGTCAGCCCCAGCATTTT

V gene: TRBV7-9
clone size: -
D gene: -
J gene: TRBJ2-5
CDR3 protein: CASSSDRTSQETQYF
CDR3 DNA: TGTGCCAGCAGCTCCGACCGGACAAGCCAAGAGACCCAGTACTTC

V gene: TRBV5-1
clone size: -
D gene: -
J gene: TRBJ1-1
CDR3 protein: CASSFGVRNTEAFF
CDR3 DNA: TGCGCCAGCAGCTTCGGCGTTCGCAACACTGAAGCTTTCTTT

V gene: TRBV5-1
clone size: -
D gene: TRBD2
J gene: TRBJ2-5
CDR3 protein: CASSSAGGQETQYF
CDR3 DNA: TGCGCCAGCAGCTCAGCGGGGGGGCAAGAGACCCAGTACTTC

V gene: TRBV7-8
clone size: many
D gene: -
J gene: TRBJ1-3
CDR3 protein: CASSSLSSRTIYF
CDR3 DNA: TGTGCCAGCAGCTCGTTGTCTAGTCGCACCATATATTTT

V gene: TRBV6-6
clone size: few
D gene: -
J gene: TRBJ2-5
CDR3 protein: CASSRGAGETQYF
CDR3 DNA: TGTGCCAGCTCCCGGGGGGCCGGGGAGACCCAGTACTTC

V gene: TRBV11-2
clone size: -
D gene: -
J gene: TRBJ1-5
CDR3 protein: CASSLGGAYSNQPQHF
CDR3 DNA: TGTGCCAGCAGCTTAGGGGGAGCTTATAGCAATCAGCCCCAGCATTTT

V gene: TRBV28
clone size: -
D gene: -
J gene: TRBJ1-1
CDR3 protein: CASSSSTGTEAFF
CDR3 DNA: TGTGCCAGCAGCTCTTCCACAGGGACGGAAGCTTTCTTT

V gene: TRBV6-6
clone size: once
D gene: TRBD2
J gene: TRBJ2-3
CDR3 protein: CASSYRLTSGRTDTQYF
CDR3 DNA: TGTGCCAGCAGTTACCGTCTAACTAGCGGGAGAACAGATACGCAGTATTTT

V gene: TRBV19
clone size: -
D gene: -
J gene: TRBJ1-4
CDR3 protein: CAIRADNEKLFF
CDR3 DNA: TGTGCCATTAGGGCGGATAATGAAAAACTGTTTTTT

V gene: TRBV6-1
clone size: -
D gene: TRBD1
J gene: TRBJ2-7
CDR3 protein: CASSDRTGLAEQYF
CDR3 DNA: TGTGCCAGCAGTGATCGGACAGGGCTGGCGGAGCAGTACTTC

V gene: TRBV12-5
clone size: -
D gene: -
J gene: TRBJ2-3
CDR3 protein: CASGLVEDGTVTSTDTQYF
CDR3 DNA: TGTGCTAGTGGTTTGGTAGAGGACGGGACCGTGACTAGCACAGATACGCAGTATTTT

V gene: TRBV19
clone size: -
D gene: TRBD2
J gene: TRBJ2-1
CDR3 protein: CASSRLAGSYNEQFF
CDR3 DNA: TGTGCCAGTAGTAGACTAGCGGGCTCCTACAATGAGCAGTTCTTC

V gene: TRBV20-1
clone size: -
D gene: TRBD2
J gene: TRBJ2-3
CDR3 protein: CSARDLGLAGGTTDTQYF
CDR3 DNA: TGCAGTGCTAGAGATCTCGGGCTAGCGGGGGGAACCACAGATACGCAGTATTTT

V gene: TRBV7-2
clone size: -
D gene: -
J gene: TRBJ1-5
CDR3 protein: CASSLVLGDNQPQHF
CDR3 DNA: TGTGCCAGCAGCTTAGTGCTGGGGGACAATCAGCCCCAGCATTTT

V gene: TRBV7-6
clone size: -
D gene: -
J gene: TRBJ1-4
CDR3 protein: CASSPTGYGDEKLFF
CDR3 DNA: TGTGCCAGCAGCCCGACCGGGTATGGGGACGAAAAACTGTTTTTT